This T cell receptor beta chain was found in a study of T cell responses to AZD1222 COVID-19 vaccine (dated by TCRdb to the early 2020s). Turning to the overall study: AZD1222 recipients whose second dose came at about 4 weeks and those whose second dose came at about 12 weeks were combined into one group, since spike-specific TCR depth and breadth did not differ between the two schedules. TCR sequencing covered about 230 trial participants: 207 given two doses of AZD1222 and 26 given two doses of MenACWY control vaccine. Trial participants were enrolled by age into 18-55, 56-69 and 70-plus year subgroups, with about 150, 28 and 57 TCR-sequenced participants respectively. Summary of the overall study and its limitations: Because no day 14 peak-response samples were available, the repertoires could be characterized only after the peak T cell response. The 56-69-year group was small, and its depth increase did not reach significance, likely because of low power. Vaccine-associated CD4 TCRs spanned the whole spike protein, with dominant responses in regions 160-218 and 743-854. Participants were mostly white British and included more females than males, and it was suggested by the authors that clonal diversity may have been underestimated. After two AZD1222 doses, both the breadth and the depth of spike-specific TCRs were significantly higher than at day 0 and than in MenACWY recipients. Epitopes outside the regions mutated in the B.1.351 and B.1.1.7 variants were reportedly recognized by nearly half of the unique spike-specific TCRs. Conclusions about previously exposed vaccinees are limited because only five to seven AZD1222 recipients were SARS-CoV-2 seropositive at baseline.

The label giving this sample's time point can be read as: baseline before first vaccination. Samples from vaccinated people were obtained from the UK trials COV001 and COV002, which included a single-blind randomized controlled phase 2/3 trial of AZD1222 (ChAdOx1 nCoV-19) in healthy adults. Trial participant PBMC samples were collected at day 0 and day 28 after the second dose for TCRbeta chain sequencing. The CDR3 contains 14 residues, cysteine and phenylalanine counted. The only DNA kept is the CDR3, 42 bases in frame from the first base. Trimming removed 7 bases from V and 0 bases from J, leaving 11 bases between the germline ends. The CDR1 and CDR2 encoded by the germline V gene are SGHRS and YFSETQ. The CDR3 regions of human TCRbeta chains were analyzed by immunosequencing. The original pipeline was this. TCRs in the repertoires were compared against a reference library of SARS-CoV-2-specific TCRs that had been generated with the MIRA antigen-specificity platform. Breadth was defined as the fraction of unique TCRs that were SARS-CoV-2-associated. Depth was defined as the fraction of total T cells that were SARS-CoV-2-associated. Using the MIRA data, each spike-specific TCR was mapped to the spike region that the TCR reacts to and placed in a CD4 or CD8 class. Log10-transformed breadth and depth values were compared by one-way ANOVA with Sidak's multiple comparisons tests. The table comes from immuneACCESS by way of TCRdb, which keeps in-frame sequences with V and J called. Part of the clones is missing from these tables; in studies checked, under half for an unresolved V gene and the rest for unknown reasons. The V and J calls and the clone size are those of that table, but D and trimming were determined from the DNA. Within this sample are 140,000 to 150,000 clones, with under 95% of them counted one time only. Roughly 9.1% of the sample comes from the top ten.

Comments on this clone: Its antigen is still unknown. The sample holds no much larger clone one base away, and base qualities are not on file.

The sequence was obtained from an adult in good health. In this chain, TRBV5-1 is recombined with TRBJ1-3; the D gene is possibly TRBD1, with 5 bases matching. Specimen: peripheral blood, collected on day 0 of AZD1222 vaccination. At the DNA level, the sequence is TGCGCCAGCCGGGTCGGGGCCTCTGGAAACACCATATATTTT. This encodes CASRVGASGNTIYF.